The 8 T cell receptor beta chains given below trace back to one sample, sequenced in a study of blood T cell repertoires in COVID-19. Generated by immunoSEQ multiplex PCR, the TCRdb table keeps only in-frame clones and is missing some. Of about 59,000 clones in the sample, around 81% are singletons; the top ten hold approximately 7%. Source material: peripheral blood. All receptors come from a man in his 60s with acute or convalescent COVID-19.

The chain combines TRBV7-2 with TRBJ2-1; 9 nucleotides agree with TRBD2. Germline-derived CDR1 and CDR2 are SGHTA and FQGNSA. With 7 bases clipped from V and 7 bases from J, the junction kept 14 bases outside the gene matches. The CDR3 totals 16 residues. CDR3 amino acids: CASIPPGGGAMNEQFF. CDR3 coding DNA: TGTGCCAGCATCCCCCCCGGCGGGGGGGCCATGAATGAGCAGTTCTTC.

This clone has a handful of counts. The genes are TRBV19 and TRBJ2-4; 7 nucleotides agree with TRBD1. The CDR3 is 13 residues long. V was pared by 4 bases and J by 6 bases, with 3 bases of the junction left unmatched. Per germline, CDR1 LNHDA and CDR2 SQIVND (reference sequence). CDR3 sequence (DNA): TGTGCCAGTAGTAGGGCAGGGGGAAACATTCAGTACTTC. This codes for CASSRAGGNIQYF.

V gene TRBV6-5 combines with J gene TRBJ2-1, with 8 bases matching TRBD2. V dropped 0 bases and J dropped 6; count of bases not matched to a gene: 4. The germline V gene encodes CDR1 MNHEY and CDR2 SVGAGI. This CDR3 spans 15 amino acids. For the CDR3, the DNA is TGTGCCAGCAGTTACTCGTATGGGACTAGCAATGAGCAGTTCTTC. It specifies CASSYSYGTSNEQFF.

The DNA for the CDR3 is TGTGCCAGTAGTATTAATTGGGACAGGGGTCACGAGCAGTACTTC. Its protein product is CASSINWDRGHEQYF. The chain uses TRBV19 and TRBJ2-7; TRBD1 matches 10 bases. This CDR3 contains 15 residues. Germline V CDR1 and CDR2: LNHDA, SQIVND (reference sequence). The trim removed 3 bases at V and 5 bases at J, leaving 7 bases unmatched.

The genes are TRBV4-1 and TRBJ1-1; D not certain. Trimming took 2 bases from V and 4 from J, leaving 17 bases between them. CDR3 size: 16 residues. Per the germline V gene, CDR1 is MGHRA and CDR2 is YSYEKL. In nucleotides, the CDR3 is TGCGCCAGCAGCCAAAAAGATGTGGGAGCCCTCACTGAAGCTTTCTTT. This sequence encodes CASSQKDVGALTEAFF.

The V call is TRBV6-2 or TRBV6-3, the J call TRBJ2-2, with 14 positions matching TRBD2. The germline V gene encodes CDR1 MNHEY and CDR2 SVGEGT. With V trimmed by 5 bases and J by 5 bases, 7 bases remained unmatched. The CDR3 consists of 17 residues. In DNA form, the CDR3 reads TGTGCCAGCAGTACCAGGACTAGCGGGGGGAAAACCGGGGAGCTGTTTTTT. The encoded protein is CASSTRTSGGKTGELFF.

Here the CDR3 DNA reads TGTGCCAGCAGCTACTTAGCGGGGGGGCTGAATGAGCAGTTCTTC. It translates to CASSYLAGGLNEQFF. V and J are TRBV7-2 and TRBJ2-1; 11 bases match TRBD2. The CDR3 contains 15 residues. The junction had 6 bases not matched to a gene; V was cut back by 4 bases and J by 7 bases. The germline gives CDR1 SGHTA, CDR2 FQGNSA.

The rearrangement links TRBV6-5 to TRBJ2-7; D call uncertain. With 6 bases removed from V and 9 bases from J, the gap between germline ends came to 15 bases. CDR1 is MNHEY and CDR2 is SVGAGI in the germline V gene. The CDR3 length is 12 residues. The CDR3 sequence: CASSFPGSGQYF. In DNA, the CDR3 is TGTGCCAGCAGCTTTCCAGGTAGTGGGCAGTACTTC.